This passage covers 8 T cell receptor beta chains from one sample sequenced in a study of shared clonotypes between healthy human individuals. Assay: immunoSEQ multiplex PCR; the TCRdb copy retains only in-frame clones and omits some. The sample includes about 2.1 million clones, just over 90% of them seen just once. The naive CD8 fraction comprised CD45RO-negative cells positively selected for CCR7 and excluded terminally differentiated effector memory CD45RA+ cells. Sequences were obtained from naive CD8+ T cells from PBMCs. These receptors were collected from a man aged 18 to 30 in good health. Some clones in this sample may be carry-over from other donors' samples.

This chain joins TRBV15 and TRBJ1-5; D uncertain. Trimming shortened V by 0 bases and J by 2 bases, and 11 bases separated the two germline ends. The germline V gene encodes CDR1 LNHNV and CDR2 YYDKDF (reference sequence). The CDR3 is made up of 16 amino acids. Here the CDR3 DNA reads TGTGCCACCAGCAGAGAGTTGCCCTCAGGCAATCAGCCCCAGCATTTT. Its translation is CATSRELPSGNQPQHF.

The chain is built from TRBV5-4 and TRBJ1-1; D gene ambiguous. The CDR3 consists of 12 residues. The V and J ends lost 0 bases and 7 bases respectively, with 7 bases between them. Germline CDR1 and CDR2: SGHNT and YYREEE (reference sequence). The chain's CDR3 is CASSLGRGEAFF. The CDR3 nucleotides are TGTGCCAGCAGCTTGGGCCGCGGTGAAGCTTTCTTT.

The chain carries TRBV28 and TRBJ1-3; no reliable D call. CDR1 MDHEN and CDR2 SYDVKM come from the germline V gene. V lost 1 base to trimming and J lost 4 bases, with 5 bases between them. The CDR3 has 13 residues. CDR3 loop: CASSLYGGNTIYF. In DNA form, the CDR3 reads TGTGCCAGCAGTTTATACGGAGGAAACACCATATATTTT.

The chain has TRBV27 and TRBJ1-1; perhaps TRBD1 as D (5 bases). The CDR3 length is 13 residues. V was shortened by 4 bases and J by 3 bases, with 9 bases between the two germline ends. Germline V CDR1 and CDR2: MNHEY, SMNVEV (reference sequence). CDR3 DNA: TGTGCCAGCAGTTGGGGGGGATACACTGAAGCTTTCTTT. It yields the protein CASSWGGYTEAFF.

V is TRBV5-4 and J is TRBJ2-2, with a possible D match to TRBD2 (5 bases). The V end lost 4 bases, the J end lost 9 bases, and 13 bases lay between the germline ends. The CDR3 consists of 13 residues. Germline V gives CDR1 SGHNT, CDR2 YYREEE (reference sequence). The CDR3 coding sequence is TGTGCCAGCAGCCGGACTTCCACGCGGGAGCTGTTTTTT. Its protein is CASSRTSTRELFF.

This chain connects TRBV4-3 to TRBJ2-1; D might be TRBD1 or TRBD2, each matching 6 bases. Germline assignment: CDR1 LGHNA and CDR2 YSLEER. The CDR3 spans 18 residues. V was cut by 1 base and J by 3 bases, with 19 bases left in between. The CDR3 DNA reads TGCGCCAGCAGCCAAGTCCCTCGGGGGCCTGAATTCTACAATGAGCAGTTCTTC. It encodes CASSQVPRGPEFYNEQFF.

The chain uses TRBV5-1 and TRBJ1-2; no clear D. This CDR3 has 15 amino acids. The germline gives CDR1 SGHRS, CDR2 YFSETQ. Trimming removed 4 bases at V and 3 bases at J, with 16 bases between. CDR3 nucleotides: TGCGCCAGCAGCCCCAAGGACCTCGGGGACTATGGCTACACCTTC. Its translation: CASSPKDLGDYGYTF.

V usage is TRBV7-9 and J usage is TRBJ2-5; 9 bases fit TRBD2. Germline loops: CDR1 SEHNR, CDR2 FQNEAQ (reference sequence). The CDR3 runs to 14 residues. V lost 6 bases and J lost 5; bases outside the gene matches: 7. The CDR3 sequence: CASRRGRADETQYF. Written as DNA, the CDR3 is TGTGCCAGCAGGCGCGGGAGGGCCGATGAGACCCAGTACTTC.